The clone carrying this T cell receptor (beta chain) was seen a handful of times. These data come from a study of blood T cell repertoires in COVID-19. Study at large: From the United States, Italy and Spain came samples of acute and convalescent COVID-19.

Under the authors' procedure: Researchers report that nucleated cell counts were estimated from reference gene primer amplification. TCRdb's copy holds only in-frame clones and misses some; the assay was immunoSEQ multiplex PCR. V, J and clone size derive from that table, while D and trimming were established from the DNA sequence. This table holds 100,000 or so clones, just over 85% found once. Those who participated ranged in age from 18 to 89 years and resided in about two dozen US areas. Cohort 3 recovered donors had two negative PCRs, clearance, or symptom resolution. The CDR3 totals 15 residues. Germline CDR1 reads SGHVS; CDR2 reads FQNEAQ. V was clipped by 5 bases and J by 4 bases; unmatched bases: 8.

The sequenced material came from PBMCs or T cells enriched from blood (not recorded which). The chain couples TRBV7-8 to TRBJ1-5, with 7 nucleotides matching TRBD1. This sequence was found in a woman aged 45 to 65 who had recovered from COVID-19. CDR3 nucleotides: TGTGCCAGCAGCAGTAGAGAGGGGGCGAATCAGCCCCAGCATTTT. Amino acids: CASSSREGANQPQHF.